This entry describes one T cell receptor (beta chain). What it recognizes is unknown. Sequencing used immunoSEQ multiplex PCR; TCRdb keeps in-frame clones, though not all of them. The table lists 50,000 to 75,000 clones, approximately 90% of them singletons, with over 11% in the top ten. V lost 0 bases and J lost 2, with 11 bases in between. CDR1 is MGHRA and CDR2 is YSYEKL in the germline V gene. CDR3 length: 15 amino acids. The sample originates from a study of OX40 agonist ivuxolimab in advanced cancers. In the study overall: Patients were given ivuxolimab, an antibody that agonizes OX40 (CD134). Cohort: approximately 83% men, mean age 60, aged about 20 to 90. Two cutaneous melanoma patients and one hepatocellular carcinoma patient, three in all, had partial responses.

The study's findings and limits: Clones of CD4+ and CD8+ blood T cells grew by week 6 at doses of 0.1 to 3.0 mg/kg.

The sequences come from CD4+ or CD8+ T cells sorted from blood, collected in a trial of the OX40 agonist ivuxolimab. The chain uses TRBV4-1 and TRBJ2-7; D call uncertain. This TCR derives from an adult with an advanced solid tumor such as melanoma, head and neck, liver or kidney cancer. The CDR3 DNA reads TGCGCCAGCAGCCAAGAAGGGCAGCTACCCTACGAGCAGTACTTC. Translated, it gives CASSQEGQLPYEQYF.